Below, 32 T cell receptor beta chains from the same sample are listed, as sequenced in a study of cytomegalovirus exposure and HLA in healthy donors. Researchers ran the PCR with 60 Vbeta and 13 Jbeta primers. Profiled with immunoSEQ multiplex PCR; TCRdb holds only in-frame clones, not every one. The repertoire consists of more than 150,000 clones, with roughly 80% occurring once and the leading ten covering approximately 6.3%. The material sequenced was PBMCs. The receptors were sampled from a man aged 40-55 years in good health and CMV-seropositive.

This chain connects TRBV28 to TRBJ1-5; D is uncertain. This CDR3 comprises 11 residues. Germline V gene sequence: CDR1 MDHEN, CDR2 SYDVKM. The ends were cut back, 3 bases at V and 9 bases at J, with 6 bases in the middle. The CDR3 spells CASSLSGPQHF. In DNA form, the CDR3 reads TGTGCCAGCAGTTTGAGCGGGCCCCAGCATTTT.

V usage is TRBV4-3 and J usage is TRBJ1-5; 8 bases fit TRBD1. CDR1 is LGHNA, CDR2 YSLEER, per germline. V lost 0 bases, J lost 7 bases, and 2 bases stayed unmatched. CDR3 length: 14 amino acids. CDR3 residues: CASSQETGGQPQHF. CDR3 coding DNA: TGCGCCAGCAGCCAAGAAACAGGGGGGCAGCCCCAGCATTTT.

The chain couples TRBV6-5 to TRBJ2-7; 10 positions agree with TRBD2. Germline V CDR1 and CDR2: MNHEY, SVGAGI. The V and J ends lost 7 bases and 3 bases, in that order; junction bases with no gene match: 9. This CDR3 comprises 15 residues. Here the CDR3 reads CASKNSGGPYYEQYF. The CDR3 DNA reads TGTGCCAGCAAGAATAGCGGGGGGCCCTACTACGAGCAGTACTTC.

This chain joins TRBV7-2 and TRBJ2-3; 9 bases agree with TRBD2. CDR1 is SGHTA and CDR2 is FQGNSA in the germline V gene. The CDR3 is 17 residues long. With 5 bases clipped from V and 0 bases from J, the junction kept 9 bases outside the gene matches. For the CDR3, the DNA is TGTGCCAGCAGCCTTCTAGCGGGGAGTGGGAGCACAGATACGCAGTATTTT. Translated: CASSLLAGSGSTDTQYF.

The chain joins TRBV28 to TRBJ1-5; no definite D call. Germline V gene data show CDR1 as MDHEN and CDR2 as SYDVKM. This CDR3 comprises 13 residues. Trimming left V 3 bases short and J 3 bases short, with 6 bases between. DNA for the CDR3: TGTGCCAGCAGTTTCAGAACCAATCAGCCCCAGCATTTT. Protein: CASSFRTNQPQHF. The complete variable domain, with remaining parts taken from reference TRBV28 and TRBJ1-5, reads DVKVTQSSRYLVKRTGEKVFLECVQDMDHENMFWYRQDPGLGLRLIYFSYDVKMKEKGDIPEGYSVSREKKERFSLILESASTNQTSMYLCASSFRTNQPQHFGDGTRLSIL.

As concerns this clone: The junction and the germline gene differ at one end; a read error may be behind it. V usage is TRBV4-1 and J usage is TRBJ1-1; tentatively, D is TRBD1 (6 bases). The CDR3 consists of 14 residues. Germline V gene data show CDR1 as MGHRA and CDR2 as YSYEKL. The CDR3 protein is CASSQFTTRDIRIF. CDR3 nucleotide sequence: TGCGCCAGCAGCCAATTCACCACCCGGGACATCCGCATCTTT.

V gene TRBV27 combines with J gene TRBJ2-2; perhaps TRBD2 as D (6 bases). Trimming left V 3 bases short and J 4 bases short, with 9 bases between. Germline V gives CDR1 MNHEY, CDR2 SMNVEV (reference sequence). CDR3 size: 14 residues. This CDR3 reads CASSFGGVTGELFF. The CDR3, as DNA: TGTGCCAGCAGTTTCGGAGGGGTCACCGGGGAGCTGTTTTTT.

The chain has TRBV5-8 and TRBJ2-5; D is uncertain. The CDR3 has 13 residues. Trimming pared 6 bases from V and 1 base from J, leaving 10 bases between. From germline, CDR1 is SGHTS and CDR2 YDEGEE. The CDR3, as DNA: TGTGCCAGCAACGCCCGGAGCCAAGAGACCCAGTACTTC. Its protein product is CASNARSQETQYF.

This clone was detected only a few times. This chain uses TRBV5-4 with TRBJ2-5; a possible D gene is TRBD2 (7 bases). V was trimmed by 3 bases and J by 4 bases, leaving 13 bases between them. Per germline, CDR1 SGHNT and CDR2 YYREEE (reference sequence). CDR3 length: 14 residues. The CDR3 coding sequence is TGTGCCAGCAGCTCAAGTAGGGGGGGAGAGACCCAGTACTTC. Translation gives CASSSSRGGETQYF.

This clone has more than one count but fewer than ten. The chain links TRBV5-4 to TRBJ1-1; unclear D gene. This CDR3 contains 15 residues. From germline, CDR1 is SGHNT and CDR2 YYREEE (reference sequence). The germline V and J ends were trimmed by 0 bases and 0 bases, with 9 bases remaining between them. CDR3 region: CASSLVRHLNTEAFF. The CDR3 coding sequence is TGTGCCAGCAGCTTGGTTCGACACCTGAACACTGAAGCTTTCTTT.

The rearrangement links TRBV19 to TRBJ1-4; no reliable D call. V was clipped by 4 bases and J by 7 bases, with 16 bases between them. CDR3 length: 15 residues. CDR1 LNHDA and CDR2 SQIVND come from the germline V gene (reference sequence). CDR3 amino acids: CASSTGGRWGEKLFF. Written as DNA, the CDR3 is TGTGCCAGTAGTACGGGTGGGAGGTGGGGTGAAAAACTGTTTTTT.

V usage is TRBV28 and J usage is TRBJ1-2; 9 bases agree with TRBD1. The CDR3 length is 13 residues. Germline trimming cut 5 bases from V and 6 bases from J; bases unmatched to any gene: 4. Germline values: CDR1 MDHEN, CDR2 SYDVKM. The CDR3 DNA sequence: TGTGCCAGCAGTACACAGGGGGCTCATGGCTACACCTTC. This encodes CASSTQGAHGYTF.

The chain carries TRBV28 and TRBJ1-2, with a possible D match to TRBD1 (6 bases). Trimming stripped 5 bases from V and 2 bases from J, with 9 bases between. This CDR3 has 13 residues. The V gene's germline CDR1 is MDHEN and CDR2 SYDVKM. For the CDR3, the DNA is TGTGCCAGCAGTGTACAGGGAAACTATGGCTACACCTTC. Residues: CASSVQGNYGYTF.

J is TRBJ2-4 and V is TRBV7-9; 7 nucleotides agree with TRBD2. Germline V gene lookup returns CDR1 SEHNR and CDR2 FQNEAQ (reference sequence). This CDR3 is 14 amino acids long. Trimming cost V 3 bases and J 1 base; bases outside gene matches: 0. The CDR3 is CASSFGGAKNIQYF. DNA of the CDR3: TGTGCCAGCAGCTTCGGGGGGGCCAAAAACATTCAGTACTTC.

The J gene is TRBJ2-5, the V gene TRBV5-1, with D perhaps TRBD2 (5 bases). CDR1 and CDR2 from the germline V gene are SGHRS and YFSETQ. Trimming stripped 4 bases from V and 5 bases from J, with 15 bases between. CDR3 length equals 14 residues. The CDR3 reads CASSPSPGGETQYF. The CDR3 DNA is TGCGCCAGCAGCCCTTCGCCCGGCGGGGAGACCCAGTACTTC.

The sample holds a few counts of this clone. The J gene is TRBJ1-3, the V gene TRBV5-6; 7 nucleotides line up with TRBD1. The germline CDR1 and CDR2 sequences are SGHDT and YYEEEE. Trimming cost V 2 bases and J 4 bases; bases outside gene matches: 15. The CDR3 runs 18 residues. The CDR3 here is CASSLFLTGASAGNTIYF. CDR3 coding DNA: TGTGCCAGCAGCTTATTCCTCACAGGGGCCTCCGCCGGAAACACCATATATTTT.

The chain employs TRBV7-8 and TRBJ1-5; 7 nucleotides match TRBD1. Per germline, CDR1 SGHVS and CDR2 FQNEAQ. Trimming removed 3 bases from V and 0 bases from J; junction bases left unmatched: 11. The CDR3 is 18 residues long. CDR3 bases: TGTGCCAGCAGCTTTTGGGACAGAACATTACTTAGCAATCAGCCCCAGCATTTT. The encoded protein is CASSFWDRTLLSNQPQHF.

V usage is TRBV4-1 and J usage is TRBJ2-7; TRBD1 matches 7 bases. The CDR3 extends over 16 amino acids. Germline V gives CDR1 MGHRA, CDR2 YSYEKL. The junction had 11 bases not matched to a gene; V was cut back by 1 base and J by 5 bases. CDR3 bases: TGCGCCAGCAGCCAAGGGGGCGACAGGGCGAGAGACGAGCAGTACTTC. Its translation is CASSQGGDRARDEQYF.

The chain joins TRBV29-1 to TRBJ1-4; D gene unclear. Germline loops: CDR1 SQVTM, CDR2 ANQGSEA. The germline V and J ends were trimmed by 2 bases and 7 bases, with 8 bases remaining between them. CDR3 length: 12 amino acids. Here the CDR3 reads CSVETPSEKLFF. Written as DNA, the CDR3 is TGCAGCGTTGAAACCCCGAGTGAAAAACTGTTTTTT.

The V and J genes are TRBV19 and TRBJ2-7, with a weak D call TRBD2 (6 bases). Germline lookup yields CDR1 LNHDA and CDR2 SQIVND (reference sequence). The CDR3 has 14 residues. V was clipped by 3 bases and J by 3 bases, with 12 bases between them. Here the CDR3 reads CASSMTSNGYEQYF. Written as DNA, the CDR3 is TGTGCCAGTAGTATGACTAGTAACGGCTACGAGCAGTACTTC.

The chain joins TRBV5-1 to TRBJ2-1; the match to TRBD2 covers 9 bases. Trimming took 0 bases from V and 7 from J; bases not matched to a gene: 5. Germline V gene lookup returns CDR1 SGHRS and CDR2 YFSETQ. CDR3 length: 15 amino acids. CDR3 loop: CASSLEAGGSNEQFF. The DNA of the CDR3 is TGCGCCAGCAGCTTGGAAGCGGGGGGATCGAATGAGCAGTTCTTC.

This sequence joins TRBV4-3 and TRBJ1-1, with 7 bases that match TRBD1. Germline CDR1 reads LGHNA; CDR2 reads YSLEER. The CDR3 has 13 amino acids. V gave up 0 bases and J gave up 10 bases; unmatched junction bases: 5. The CDR3 spells CASSQDEGARAFF. The DNA of the CDR3 is TGCGCCAGCAGCCAAGATGAGGGGGCGCGAGCTTTCTTT.

CDR3 in DNA: TGTGCCAGCAGCTTATTCCTAGCCCAAGAGACCCAGTACTTC. Its translation is CASSLFLAQETQYF. The chain combines TRBV7-9 with TRBJ2-5; D is perhaps TRBD2 (5 bases). V was shortened by 2 bases and J by 1 base, with 8 bases between the two germline ends. In germline, CDR1 is SEHNR, CDR2 FQNEAQ (reference sequence). The CDR3 extends over 14 amino acids.

The chain couples TRBV19 to TRBJ1-1; TRBD1 matches at 8 bases. The germline V gene has CDR1 LNHDA and CDR2 SQIVND (reference sequence). This CDR3 has 18 residues. With V trimmed by 1 base and J by 1 base, 11 bases remained unmatched. CDR3 nucleotides: TGTGCCAGTAGTATAGTGGCAGGGGGCGCGGTGAGGAACACTGAAGCTTTCTTT. Translation gives CASSIVAGGAVRNTEAFF.

The chain is built from TRBV10-1 and TRBJ2-3; 11 nucleotides match TRBD1. The germline CDR1 and CDR2 sequences are WNHNN and SYGVQD (reference sequence). This CDR3 contains 15 residues. Trimming at V came to 3 bases and at J to 6 bases, leaving 5 bases not matched to a gene. In nucleotides, the CDR3 is TGCGCCAGCAGTGAAGGACAGGGGGCGCGCGATACGCAGTATTTT. It encodes CASSEGQGARDTQYF.

The chain is built from TRBV7-9 and TRBJ2-2, with D maybe TRBD1 (5 bases). The CDR3 totals 12 residues. V gave up 7 bases and J gave up 7 bases, with 10 bases separating them. Looked up from germline, CDR1 is SEHNR and CDR2 is FQNEAQ (reference sequence). The CDR3 protein is CASILGVGELFF. CDR3 DNA sequence: TGTGCCAGCATCCTAGGGGTCGGGGAGCTGTTTTTT.

The V gene is TRBV7-8, the J gene TRBJ1-1, with D tentatively TRBD1 (6 bases). V was pared by 2 bases and J by 1 base, with 8 bases between. The CDR3 has 14 amino acids. The germline gives CDR1 SGHVS, CDR2 FQNEAQ. CDR3 residues: CASSLTGTNTEAFF. The CDR3, as DNA: TGTGCCAGCAGCTTAACAGGGACGAACACTGAAGCTTTCTTT.

The V call is TRBV6-1, the J call TRBJ2-5; the D is unclear. V was clipped by 2 bases and J by 5 bases, with 6 bases between them. This CDR3 has 12 residues. Germline loops: CDR1 MNHNS, CDR2 SASEGT. CDR3 DNA: TGTGCCAGCAGTGAACCCGAGGAGACCCAGTACTTC. This translates into CASSEPEETQYF.

This chain joins TRBV30 and TRBJ1-2; TRBD1 is a possible D gene (6 bases). V was trimmed by 7 bases and J by 7 bases, leaving 16 bases between them. Germline V gene sequence: CDR1 GTSNPN, CDR2 SVGIG (reference sequence). There are 12 residues in the CDR3. The CDR3 nucleotides are TGTGCCTCCCCACCCACAGGGCTTGGCTACACCTTC. Residues: CASPPTGLGYTF.

The chain combines TRBV29-1 with TRBJ1-1; 12 bases line up with TRBD1. With V trimmed by 6 bases and J by 6 bases, 8 bases remained unmatched. Germline assignment: CDR1 SQVTM and CDR2 ANQGSEA. This CDR3 is 14 amino acids long. The DNA for the CDR3 is TGCAGCGTGTCCGGGACAGGGGGCCTGGCTGAAGCTTTCTTT. Protein sequence: CSVSGTGGLAEAFF.

The gene calls are TRBV20-1 and TRBJ2-5, with D unclear. The V end lost 6 bases, the J end lost 0 bases, and 5 bases lay between the germline ends. This CDR3 spans 11 amino acids. Germline CDR1 and CDR2: DFQATT and SNEGSKA (reference sequence). CDR3 in DNA: TGCAGTGCCCGTCACCAAGAGACCCAGTACTTC. Protein product: CSARHQETQYF.

The gene calls are TRBV6-5 and TRBJ2-7; 7 positions match TRBD1. There are 15 residues in the CDR3. V shed 7 bases and J 2 bases; nucleotides not matched to a gene: 11. Germline V lookup: CDR1 MNHEY, CDR2 SVGAGI. Here the CDR3 reads CASKKGGLSPYEQYF. Written as DNA, the CDR3 is TGTGCCAGCAAAAAAGGGGGCCTTTCACCCTACGAGCAGTACTTC.